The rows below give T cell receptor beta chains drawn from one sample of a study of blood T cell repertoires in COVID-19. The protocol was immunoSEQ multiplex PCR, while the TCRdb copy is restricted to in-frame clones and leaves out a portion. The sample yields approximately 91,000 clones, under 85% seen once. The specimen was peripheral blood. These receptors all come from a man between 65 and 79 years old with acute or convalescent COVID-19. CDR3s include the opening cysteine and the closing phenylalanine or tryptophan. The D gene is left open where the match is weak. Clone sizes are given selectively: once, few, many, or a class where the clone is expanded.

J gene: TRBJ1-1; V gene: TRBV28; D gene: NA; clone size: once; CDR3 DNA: TGTGCCAGCAGTCCCGGGACTTCGAACACTGAAGCTTTCTTT; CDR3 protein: CASSPGTSNTEAFF
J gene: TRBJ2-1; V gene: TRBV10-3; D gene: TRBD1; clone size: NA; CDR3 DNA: TGTGCCATCAAGCCATCGGACAGGGGTAATGAGCAGTTCTTC; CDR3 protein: CAIKPSDRGNEQFF
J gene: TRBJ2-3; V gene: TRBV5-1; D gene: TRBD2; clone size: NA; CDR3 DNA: TGCGCCAGCAGCTTGCTGGGACTAGCGGGAGGAGGGACAGATACGCAGTATTTT; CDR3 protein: CASSLLGLAGGGTDTQYF
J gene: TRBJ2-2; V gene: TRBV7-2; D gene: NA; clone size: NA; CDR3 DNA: TGTGCCAGCAGCCAGGACACCGGGGAGCTGTTTTTT; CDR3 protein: CASSQDTGELFF
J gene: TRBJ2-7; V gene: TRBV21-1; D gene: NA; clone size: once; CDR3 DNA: TGTGCCAGCAGCATCCGATCAACGACTAGCGGGAGATGCCACGAGCAGTACTTC; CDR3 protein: CASSIRSTTSGRCHEQYF
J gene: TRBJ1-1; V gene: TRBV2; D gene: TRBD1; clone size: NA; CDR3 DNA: TGTGCCAGCAGTACAGGGGCTGGCACTGAAGCTTTCTTT; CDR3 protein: CASSTGAGTEAFF
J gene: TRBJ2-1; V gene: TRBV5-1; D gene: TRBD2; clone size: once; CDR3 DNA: TGCGCCAGCAGCTTCGGGACTAGCGGAGGGGGGGAGCAGTTCTTC; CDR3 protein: CASSFGTSGGGEQFF
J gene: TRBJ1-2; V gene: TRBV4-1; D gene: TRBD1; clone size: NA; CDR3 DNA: TGCGCCAGCAGCCAAGATAGGACAGGGTCAAACTATGGCTACACCTTC; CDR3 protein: CASSQDRTGSNYGYTF
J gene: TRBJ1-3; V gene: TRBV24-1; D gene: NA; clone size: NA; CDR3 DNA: TGTGCCACCAGTACCAGCGACAGCTCTGGAAACACCATATATTTT; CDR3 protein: CATSTSDSSGNTIYF
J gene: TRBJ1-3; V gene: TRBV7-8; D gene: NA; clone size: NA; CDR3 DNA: TGTGCCAGCAGCCGGACAGCTGGAAACACCATATATTTT; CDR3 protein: CASSRTAGNTIYF
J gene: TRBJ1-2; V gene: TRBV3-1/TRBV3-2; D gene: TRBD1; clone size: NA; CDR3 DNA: TGTGCCAGCAGCCAACCGCCGGGACAGACCTATTTC; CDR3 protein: CASSQPPGQTYF
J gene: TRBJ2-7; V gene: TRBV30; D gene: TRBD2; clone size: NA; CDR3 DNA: TGTGCCTGGAGATCGCTAGCGGGAACCTACGAGCAGTACTTC; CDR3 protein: CAWRSLAGTYEQYF
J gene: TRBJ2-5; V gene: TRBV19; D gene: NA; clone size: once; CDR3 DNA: TGTGCCAGTAGTCGAGGGCGGGAGACCCAGTACTTC; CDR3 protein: CASSRGRETQYF
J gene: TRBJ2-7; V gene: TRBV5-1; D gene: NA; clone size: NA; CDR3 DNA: TGCGCCAGCAGCTACTCATCGGCCTACGAGCAGTACTTC; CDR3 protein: CASSYSSAYEQYF
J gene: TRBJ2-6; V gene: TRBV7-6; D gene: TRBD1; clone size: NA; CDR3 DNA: TGTGCCAGCAGCGCCGGGACAGGGGGCTCTGGGGCCAACGTCCTGACTTTC; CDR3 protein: CASSAGTGGSGANVLTF
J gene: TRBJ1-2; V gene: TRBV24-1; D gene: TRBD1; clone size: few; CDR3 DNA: TGTGCCACCAGTGATTCCGCCTCGGGACAGCTCTATGGCTACACCTTC; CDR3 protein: CATSDSASGQLYGYTF
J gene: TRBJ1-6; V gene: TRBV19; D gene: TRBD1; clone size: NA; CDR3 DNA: TGTGCCAGTGGGGAAGGGGGCAATTCACCCCTCCACTTT; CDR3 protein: CASGEGGNSPLHF
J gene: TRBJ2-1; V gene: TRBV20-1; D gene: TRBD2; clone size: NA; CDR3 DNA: TGCAGTGCTAGTACCCAGGCGGGAGCCGGGAATGAGCAGTTCTTC; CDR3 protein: CSASTQAGAGNEQFF
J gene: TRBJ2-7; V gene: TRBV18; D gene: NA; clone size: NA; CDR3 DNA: TGTGCCAGCTCATCCAACTACGAGCAGTACTTC; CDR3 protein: CASSSNYEQYF
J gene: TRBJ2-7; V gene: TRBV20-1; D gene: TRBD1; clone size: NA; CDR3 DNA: TGCAGTGCTAGTCCATCAGACAGGGCACCCAACTACGAGCAGTACTTC; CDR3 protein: CSASPSDRAPNYEQYF
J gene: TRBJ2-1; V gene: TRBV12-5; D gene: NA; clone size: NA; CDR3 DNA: TGTGCTAGTGGTTGGGGGGTTTCGAGAGTCAATGAGCAGTTCTTC; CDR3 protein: CASGWGVSRVNEQFF
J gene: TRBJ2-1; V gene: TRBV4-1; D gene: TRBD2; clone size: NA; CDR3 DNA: TGCGCCAGCAGCCAAGCCCCCACTAGCGTCGGCTCCTACAATGAGCAGTTCTTC; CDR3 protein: CASSQAPTSVGSYNEQFF
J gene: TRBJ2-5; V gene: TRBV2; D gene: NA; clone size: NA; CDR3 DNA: TGTGCCAGCTACAGCCGGCCGCTTGACCAAGAGACCCAGTACTTC; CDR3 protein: CASYSRPLDQETQYF
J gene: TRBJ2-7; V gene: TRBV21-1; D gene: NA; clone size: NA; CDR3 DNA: TGTGCCAGCAGCTCCTCGACAGGGCAGGATAATTACGAGCAGTACTTC; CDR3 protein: CASSSSTGQDNYEQYF
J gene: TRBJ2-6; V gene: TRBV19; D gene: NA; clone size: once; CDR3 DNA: TGTGCCAGTAGTATACCTACCTACTCTGGGGCCAACGTCCTGACTTTC; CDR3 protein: CASSIPTYSGANVLTF
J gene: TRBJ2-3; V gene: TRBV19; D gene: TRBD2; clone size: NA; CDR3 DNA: TGTGCCAGTAGTCCCGGACTAGCCCCAGATACGCAGTATTTT; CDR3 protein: CASSPGLAPDTQYF
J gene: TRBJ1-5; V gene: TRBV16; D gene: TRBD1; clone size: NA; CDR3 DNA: TGTGCCAGCAGCCGCCAGGACAGGAGCAATCAGCCCCAGCATTTT; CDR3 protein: CASSRQDRSNQPQHF
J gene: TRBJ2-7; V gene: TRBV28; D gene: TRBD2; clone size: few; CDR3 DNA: TGTGCCAGCAGTTATAGCGGGAGCTCCTACGAGCAGTACTTC; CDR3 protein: CASSYSGSSYEQYF
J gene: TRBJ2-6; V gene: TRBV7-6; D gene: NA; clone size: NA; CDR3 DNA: TGTGCCAGCAGCTTAGAGGGCGGGCCCGGGGCCAACGTCCTGACTTTC; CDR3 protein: CASSLEGGPGANVLTF
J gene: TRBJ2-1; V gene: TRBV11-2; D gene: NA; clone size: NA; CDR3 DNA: TGTGCCAGCAGCCTTCAGGTACCCTCCTACAATGAGCAGTTCTTC; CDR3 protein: CASSLQVPSYNEQFF
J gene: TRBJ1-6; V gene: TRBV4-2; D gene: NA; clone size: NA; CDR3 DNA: TGTGCCAGCAGCCAAGATCAGTCCCCCCCCCTCCACTTT; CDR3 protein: CASSQDQSPPLHF
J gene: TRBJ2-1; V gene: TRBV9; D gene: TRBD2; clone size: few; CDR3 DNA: TGTGCCAGCAGCGTAGGAGCGGGAGGAATTAATGAGCAGTTCTTC; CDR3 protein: CASSVGAGGINEQFF
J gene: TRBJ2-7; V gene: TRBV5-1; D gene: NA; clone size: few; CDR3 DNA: TGCGCCAGCAGCTTGGTTCGGGATTCACCCTACGAGCAGTACTTC; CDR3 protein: CASSLVRDSPYEQYF
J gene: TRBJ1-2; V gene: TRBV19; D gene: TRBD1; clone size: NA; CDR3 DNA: TGTGCCAGTAGTCTAAGGGGGCTCAACGGCTACACCTTC; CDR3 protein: CASSLRGLNGYTF
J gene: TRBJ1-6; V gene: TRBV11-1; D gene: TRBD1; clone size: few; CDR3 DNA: TGTGCCAGCAGCTTCAGGGGGCGTAATTCACCCCTCCACTTT; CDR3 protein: CASSFRGRNSPLHF
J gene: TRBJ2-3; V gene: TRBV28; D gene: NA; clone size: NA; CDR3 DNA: TGTGCCAGCAGTTCTGGGTCGGGGGATACGCAGTATTTT; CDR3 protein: CASSSGSGDTQYF
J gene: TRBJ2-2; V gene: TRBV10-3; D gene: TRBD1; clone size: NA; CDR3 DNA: TGTGCCATCAGTGAGACCGGGGCAGGGGGCAGCGGGGAGCTGTTTTTT; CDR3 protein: CAISETGAGGSGELFF
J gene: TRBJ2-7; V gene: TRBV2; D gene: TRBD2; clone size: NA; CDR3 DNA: TGTGCCAGCAGTCAGAGCGGGAGAAGGAGCTTC; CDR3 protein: CASSQSGRRSF
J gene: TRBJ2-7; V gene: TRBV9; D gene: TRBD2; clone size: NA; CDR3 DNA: TGTGCCAGCAGCTCTAGCGGGAGGGACGACGAGCAGTACTTC; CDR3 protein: CASSSSGRDDEQYF
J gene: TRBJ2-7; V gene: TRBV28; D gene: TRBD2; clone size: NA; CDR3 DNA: TGTGCCAGCAGTTTCCCTAGCGGGAGCTCCTACGAGCAGTACTTC; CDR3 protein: CASSFPSGSSYEQYF
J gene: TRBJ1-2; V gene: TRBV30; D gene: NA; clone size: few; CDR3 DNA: TGTGCCTGGACAGGGGCGGGCGGCTACACCTTC; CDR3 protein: CAWTGAGGYTF
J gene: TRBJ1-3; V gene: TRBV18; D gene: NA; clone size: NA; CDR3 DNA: TGTGCCAGCTCACCATCTTCCGGAAACACCATATATTTT; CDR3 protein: CASSPSSGNTIYF
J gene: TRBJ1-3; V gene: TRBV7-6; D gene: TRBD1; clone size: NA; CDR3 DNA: TGTGCCAGCAGCTTACTGGCGGCAGGGGGAGGAAACACCATATATTTT; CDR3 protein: CASSLLAAGGGNTIYF
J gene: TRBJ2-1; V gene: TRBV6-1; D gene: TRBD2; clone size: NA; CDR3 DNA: TGTGCCAGCAGTGAATGGGTTAGCGGGGCCGGGTACAATGAGCAGTTCTTC; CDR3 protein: CASSEWVSGAGYNEQFF
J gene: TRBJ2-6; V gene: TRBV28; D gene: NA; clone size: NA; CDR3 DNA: TGTGCCACCAAGGGGGCTGGGGCCAACGTCCTGACTTTC; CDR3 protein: CATKGAGANVLTF
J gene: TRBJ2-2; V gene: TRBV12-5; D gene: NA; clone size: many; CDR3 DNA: TGTGCTAGTGGTTCCAGGGATGGAGACGGGGAGCTGTTTTTT; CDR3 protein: CASGSRDGDGELFF
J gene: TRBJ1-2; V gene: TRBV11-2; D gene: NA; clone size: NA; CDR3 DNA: TGTGCCAGCAGCTTAGAGACCGCGGCCTTTAATGGCTACACCTTC; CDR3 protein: CASSLETAAFNGYTF
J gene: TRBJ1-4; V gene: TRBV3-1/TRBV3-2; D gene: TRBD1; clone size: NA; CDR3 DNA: TGTGCCAGCAGCCCCAGGGACAGCGCTAATGAAAAACTGTTTTTT; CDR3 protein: CASSPRDSANEKLFF
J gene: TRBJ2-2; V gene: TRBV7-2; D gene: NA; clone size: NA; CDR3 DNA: TGTGCCAGCAGCTTTAGCGGGAACACCGGGGAGCTGTTTTTT; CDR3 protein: CASSFSGNTGELFF
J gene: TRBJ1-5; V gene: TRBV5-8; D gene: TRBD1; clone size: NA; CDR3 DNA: TGTGCCAGCAGCATGACAGGGAGCCAGCCCCAGCATTTT; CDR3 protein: CASSMTGSQPQHF
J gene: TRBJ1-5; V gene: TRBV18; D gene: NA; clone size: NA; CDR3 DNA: TGTGCCAGCTCTCTCGGCACGGGGGGCCCGAAGATTCAGCCCCAGCATTTT; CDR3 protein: CASSLGTGGPKIQPQHF
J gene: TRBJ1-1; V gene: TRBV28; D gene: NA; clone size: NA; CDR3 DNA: TGTGCCAGCAGTTTATTGGGCGGAGGGTCTGAAGCTTTCTTT; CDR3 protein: CASSLLGGGSEAFF
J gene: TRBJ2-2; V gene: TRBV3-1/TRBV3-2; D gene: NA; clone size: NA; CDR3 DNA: TGTGCCAGCAGCCAAGCCAGAATCACCGGGGAGCTGTTTTTT; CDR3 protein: CASSQARITGELFF